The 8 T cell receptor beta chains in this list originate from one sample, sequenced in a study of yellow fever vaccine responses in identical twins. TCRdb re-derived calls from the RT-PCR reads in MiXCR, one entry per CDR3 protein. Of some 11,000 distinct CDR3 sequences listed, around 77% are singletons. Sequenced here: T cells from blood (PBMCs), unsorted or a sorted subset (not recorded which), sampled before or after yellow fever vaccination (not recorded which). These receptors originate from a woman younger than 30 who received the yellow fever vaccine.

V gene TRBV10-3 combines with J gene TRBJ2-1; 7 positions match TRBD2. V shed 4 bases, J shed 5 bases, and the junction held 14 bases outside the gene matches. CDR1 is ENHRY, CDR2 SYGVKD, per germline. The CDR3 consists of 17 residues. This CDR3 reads CAISVSGHGTNNNEQFF. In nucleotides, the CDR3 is TGTGCCATCAGTGTAAGTGGTCACGGGACTAACAACAATGAGCAGTTCTTC.

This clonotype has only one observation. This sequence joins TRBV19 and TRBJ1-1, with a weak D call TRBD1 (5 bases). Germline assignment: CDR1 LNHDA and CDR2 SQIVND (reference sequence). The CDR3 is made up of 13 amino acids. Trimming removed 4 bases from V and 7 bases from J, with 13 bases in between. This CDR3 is CASSKSDTVEAFF. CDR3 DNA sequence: TGTGCCAGTAGTAAGTCGGACACGGTTGAAGCTTTCTTT.

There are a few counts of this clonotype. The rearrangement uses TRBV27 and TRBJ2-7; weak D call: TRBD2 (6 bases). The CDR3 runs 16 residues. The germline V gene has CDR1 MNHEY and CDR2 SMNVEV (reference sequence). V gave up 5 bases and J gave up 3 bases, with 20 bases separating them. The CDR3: CASSPHTGTAYYEQYF. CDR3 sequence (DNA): TGTGCCAGCAGTCCTCATACCGGGACTGCCTACTACGAGCAGTACTTC.

The DNA of the CDR3 is TGTGCCAGCAGCTTGGGAAGCACTGAAGCTTTCTTT. Amino acids: CASSLGSTEAFF. The V call is TRBV5-4, the J call TRBJ1-1; D is unresolved. This CDR3 region has 12 residues. The V end lost 0 bases, the J end lost 4 bases, and 4 bases lay between the germline ends. Germline V gives CDR1 SGHNT, CDR2 YYREEE (reference sequence).

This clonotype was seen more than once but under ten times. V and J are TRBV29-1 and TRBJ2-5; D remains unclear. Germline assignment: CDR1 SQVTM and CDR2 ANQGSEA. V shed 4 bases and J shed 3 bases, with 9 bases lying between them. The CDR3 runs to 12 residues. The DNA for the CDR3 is TGCAGCGTTGTAACGGTGAAAGAGACCCAGTACTTC. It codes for CSVVTVKETQYF.

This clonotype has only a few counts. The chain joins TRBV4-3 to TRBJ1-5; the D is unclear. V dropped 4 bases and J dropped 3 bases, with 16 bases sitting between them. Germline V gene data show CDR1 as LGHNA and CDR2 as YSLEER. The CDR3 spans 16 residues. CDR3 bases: TGCGCCAGCAGCCTAACAAAGGGCGGATACAATCAGCCCCAGCATTTT. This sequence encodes CASSLTKGGYNQPQHF.

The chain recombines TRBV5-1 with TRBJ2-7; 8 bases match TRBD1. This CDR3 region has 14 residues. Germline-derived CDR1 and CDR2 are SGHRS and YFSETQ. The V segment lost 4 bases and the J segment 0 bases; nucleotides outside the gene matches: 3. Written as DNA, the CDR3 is TGCGCCAGCAGCAGGGACAGGAGCTCCTACGAGCAGTACGTC. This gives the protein CASSRDRSSYEQYV.

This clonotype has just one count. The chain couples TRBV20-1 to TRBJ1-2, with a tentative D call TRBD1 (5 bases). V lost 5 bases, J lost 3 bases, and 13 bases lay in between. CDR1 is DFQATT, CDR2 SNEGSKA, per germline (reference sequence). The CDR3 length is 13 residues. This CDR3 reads CSAYRDSDYGYTF. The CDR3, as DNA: TGCAGTGCTTACCGCGACAGTGACTATGGCTACACCTTC.